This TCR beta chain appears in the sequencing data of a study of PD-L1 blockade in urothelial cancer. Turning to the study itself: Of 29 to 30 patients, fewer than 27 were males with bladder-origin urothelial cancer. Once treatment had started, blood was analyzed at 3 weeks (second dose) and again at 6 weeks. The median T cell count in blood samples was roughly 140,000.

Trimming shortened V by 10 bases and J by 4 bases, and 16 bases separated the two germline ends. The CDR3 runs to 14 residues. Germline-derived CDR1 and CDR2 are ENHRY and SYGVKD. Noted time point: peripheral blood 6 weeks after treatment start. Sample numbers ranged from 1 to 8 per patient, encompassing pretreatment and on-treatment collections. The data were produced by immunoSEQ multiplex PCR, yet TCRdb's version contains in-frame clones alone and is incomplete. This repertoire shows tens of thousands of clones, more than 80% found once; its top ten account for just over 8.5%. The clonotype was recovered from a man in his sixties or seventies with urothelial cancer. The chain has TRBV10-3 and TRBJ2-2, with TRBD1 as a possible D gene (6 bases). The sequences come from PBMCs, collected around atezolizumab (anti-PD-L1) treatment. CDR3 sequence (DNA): TGTGCCACTCAAGACAGGATCTCCACCGGGGAGCTGTTTTTT. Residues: CATQDRISTGELFF.